Shown below are 2 T cell receptor beta chains from a single sample sequenced in a study of breast tumors, draining lymph nodes, adjacent tissues. TCRdb reprocessed the multiplex PCR reads via MiXCR and lists one record per CDR3 protein. The data hold approximately 90,000 distinct CDR3 sequences, with approximately 30% observed a single time. The lymph nodes were axillary draining lymph nodes from breast cancer patients. Material: axillary lymph node tissue. Receptors originate from a female donor with breast cancer. Some clones in this sample may be carry-over from other donors' samples.

This clonotype came up many times. A much larger clone differs from this one at a single base, so this may be a read error. The chain recombines TRBV12-5 with TRBJ2-5; 7 bases are a match to TRBD1. The CDR3 extends over 15 amino acids. The V gene end was trimmed by 3 bases and the J gene end by 5 bases; junction bases not matched to a gene: 9. CDR1 is LGHNT, CDR2 FRNRAP, per germline. The CDR3 reads CASGFPTQGRETQYF. The CDR3 nucleotides read TGTGCTAGTGGTTTCCCCACACAGGGGCGGGAGACCCAGTACTTC.

The chain recombines TRBV10-3 with TRBJ1-2, with a possible D match to TRBD1 (6 bases). V was clipped by 5 bases and J by 5 bases, with 15 bases between them. The CDR3 totals 14 residues. From germline, CDR1 is ENHRY and CDR2 SYGVKD. Here the CDR3 reads CAISSLGGAYGYTF. CDR3 bases: TGTGCCATCAGTTCCCTGGGGGGGGCATATGGCTACACCTTC.